This note documents a single T cell receptor (beta chain) sequence. This record comes from a study of cytomegalovirus exposure and HLA in healthy donors. Trimming cost V 0 bases and J 3 bases; bases outside gene matches: 8. Germline values: CDR1 ENHRY, CDR2 SYGVKD. The CDR3 runs to 18 residues. 60 Vbeta and 13 Jbeta primers were used in PCR. Here immunoSEQ multiplex PCR was the method, and the copy in TCRdb shows in-frame clones only, minus some. The sample lists about 150,000 clones, roughly 68% occurring once. This TCR was sampled from a man aged 30 to 45 in good health and CMV-seropositive. Specimen: PBMCs. The chain combines TRBV10-3 with TRBJ2-3; 11 nucleotides align to TRBD2. CDR3 sequence: CAISESTPSGRRTDTQYF. For the CDR3, the DNA is TGTGCCATCAGTGAGTCGACTCCTAGCGGGAGGCGGACAGATACGCAGTATTTT.